The 3 T cell receptor beta chains listed next were all sequenced from one sample in a study of a mutant IDH1 vaccine in newly diagnosed glioma. Time point described: week 5, during vaccination. A single vaccine dose contained 300 ug of mutant IDH1 20-mer peptide, and topical imiquimod was used with it. Assay: immunoSEQ multiplex PCR; the TCRdb copy retains only in-frame clones and omits some. The data hold over 50,000 clones, with about 87% observed a single time. For these TCRs, the target antigens are not known. Material: PBMCs, obtained from a glioma patient whose treatment included an IDH1 peptide vaccine. Source of these receptors: a woman in her thirties or forties with glioma.

The CDR3 spells CASSSLGQGEAGELFF. CDR3 nucleotides: TGTGCCAGCAGTTCCTTGGGACAGGGGGAAGCCGGGGAGCTGTTTTTT. The gene calls are TRBV27 and TRBJ2-2, with 11 bases identical to TRBD1. CDR3 length: 16 residues. V dropped 4 bases and J dropped 6; count of bases not matched to a gene: 7. The V gene's germline CDR1 is MNHEY and CDR2 SMNVEV (reference sequence).

This clone showed up just a few times. The rearrangement joins TRBV25-1 to TRBJ2-1, with 8 nucleotides matching TRBD2. Germline V gene sequence: CDR1 MGHDK, CDR2 SYGVNS. The J segment lost 6 bases and the V segment lost 3 bases, leaving 7 bases of the junction unmatched. The CDR3 totals 15 residues. CDR3: CASSDPGAGGNEQFF. The CDR3 DNA follows: TGTGCCAGCAGTGATCCGGGGGCGGGGGGCAATGAGCAGTTCTTC.

This rearrangement joins TRBV19 to TRBJ1-2; D remains ambiguous. The CDR3 has 12 amino acids. Deletions cut 3 bases from V and 4 bases from J, with 6 bases between. CDR1 is LNHDA and CDR2 is SQIVND in the germline V gene (reference sequence). The chain's CDR3 is CASSIYGYGYTF. Here the CDR3 DNA reads TGTGCCAGTAGTATCTACGGCTATGGCTACACCTTC.